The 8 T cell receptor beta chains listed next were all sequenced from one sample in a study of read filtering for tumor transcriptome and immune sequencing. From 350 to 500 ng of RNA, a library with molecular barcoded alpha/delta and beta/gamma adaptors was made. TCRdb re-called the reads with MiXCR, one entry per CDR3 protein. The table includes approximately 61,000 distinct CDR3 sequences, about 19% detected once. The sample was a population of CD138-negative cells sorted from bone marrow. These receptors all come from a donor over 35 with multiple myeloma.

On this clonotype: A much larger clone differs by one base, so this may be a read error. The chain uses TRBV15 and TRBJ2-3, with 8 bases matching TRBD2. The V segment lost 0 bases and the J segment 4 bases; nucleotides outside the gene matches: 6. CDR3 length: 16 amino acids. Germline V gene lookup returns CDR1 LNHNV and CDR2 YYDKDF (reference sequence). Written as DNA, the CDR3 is TGTGCCACCAGCAGAGAACCCGGGGGGGGTGCAGATACGCAGTATTTT. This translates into CATSREPGGGADTQYF.

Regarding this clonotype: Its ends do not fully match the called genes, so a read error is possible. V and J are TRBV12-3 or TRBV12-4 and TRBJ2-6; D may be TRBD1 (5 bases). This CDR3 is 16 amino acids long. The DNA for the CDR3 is TGTGCCACCAACCCAGGCGGACCCTCTGGGGCCAACGTCCCGACTTTC. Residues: CATNPGGPSGANVPTF.

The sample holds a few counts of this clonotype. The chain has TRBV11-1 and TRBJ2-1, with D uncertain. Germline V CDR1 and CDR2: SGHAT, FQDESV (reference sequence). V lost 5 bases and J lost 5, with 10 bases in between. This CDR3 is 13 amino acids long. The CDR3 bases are TGTGCCAGCAGCCGGACGGATAACAATGAGCAGTTCTTC. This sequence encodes CASSRTDNNEQFF. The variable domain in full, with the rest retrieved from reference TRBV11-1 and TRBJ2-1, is EAEVAQSPRYKITEKSQAVAFWCDPISGHATLYWYRQILGQGPELLVQFQDESVVDDSQLPKDRFSAERLKGVDSTLKIQPAELGDSAMYLCASSRTDNNEQFFGPGTRLTVL.

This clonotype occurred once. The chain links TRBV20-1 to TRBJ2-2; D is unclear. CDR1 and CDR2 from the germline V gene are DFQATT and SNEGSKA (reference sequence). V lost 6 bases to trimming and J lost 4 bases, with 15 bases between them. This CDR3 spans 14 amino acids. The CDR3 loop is CSATDGSGTGELFF. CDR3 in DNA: TGCAGTGCAACTGACGGTTCTGGCACCGGGGAGCTGTTTTTT.

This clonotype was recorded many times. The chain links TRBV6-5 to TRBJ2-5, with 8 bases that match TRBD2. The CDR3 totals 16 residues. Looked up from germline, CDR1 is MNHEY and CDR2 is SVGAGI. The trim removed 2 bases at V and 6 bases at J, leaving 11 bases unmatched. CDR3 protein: CASSYGSGGGQQTQYF. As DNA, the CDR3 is TGTGCCAGCAGTTACGGGTCCGGGGGGGGCCAGCAGACCCAGTACTTC.

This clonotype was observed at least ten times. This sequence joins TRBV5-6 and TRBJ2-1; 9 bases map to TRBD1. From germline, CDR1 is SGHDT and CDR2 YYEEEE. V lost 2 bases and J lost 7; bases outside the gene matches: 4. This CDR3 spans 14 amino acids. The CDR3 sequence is CASSLQGAGNEQFF. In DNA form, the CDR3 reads TGTGCCAGCAGCTTACAGGGGGCGGGGAATGAGCAGTTCTTC. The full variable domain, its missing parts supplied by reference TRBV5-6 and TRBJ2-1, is DAGVTQSPTHLIKTRGQQVTLRCSPKSGHDTVSWYQQALGQGPQFIFQYYEEEERQRGNFPDRFSGHQFPNYSSELNVNALLLGDSALYLCASSLQGAGNEQFFGPGTRLTVL.

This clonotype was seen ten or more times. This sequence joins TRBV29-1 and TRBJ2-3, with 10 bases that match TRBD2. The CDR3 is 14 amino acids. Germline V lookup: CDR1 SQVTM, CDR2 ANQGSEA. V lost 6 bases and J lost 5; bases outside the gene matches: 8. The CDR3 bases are TGCAGCGTCGACCTAGCGGGGGCGGGAGATACGCAGTATTTT. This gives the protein CSVDLAGAGDTQYF.

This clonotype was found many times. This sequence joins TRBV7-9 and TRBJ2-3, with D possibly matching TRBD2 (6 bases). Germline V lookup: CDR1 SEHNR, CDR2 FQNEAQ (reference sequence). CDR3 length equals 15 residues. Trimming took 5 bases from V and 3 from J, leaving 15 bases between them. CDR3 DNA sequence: TGTGCCAGCAGCCCCCGGGGGACCGTAACAGATACGCAGTATTTT. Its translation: CASSPRGTVTDTQYF.